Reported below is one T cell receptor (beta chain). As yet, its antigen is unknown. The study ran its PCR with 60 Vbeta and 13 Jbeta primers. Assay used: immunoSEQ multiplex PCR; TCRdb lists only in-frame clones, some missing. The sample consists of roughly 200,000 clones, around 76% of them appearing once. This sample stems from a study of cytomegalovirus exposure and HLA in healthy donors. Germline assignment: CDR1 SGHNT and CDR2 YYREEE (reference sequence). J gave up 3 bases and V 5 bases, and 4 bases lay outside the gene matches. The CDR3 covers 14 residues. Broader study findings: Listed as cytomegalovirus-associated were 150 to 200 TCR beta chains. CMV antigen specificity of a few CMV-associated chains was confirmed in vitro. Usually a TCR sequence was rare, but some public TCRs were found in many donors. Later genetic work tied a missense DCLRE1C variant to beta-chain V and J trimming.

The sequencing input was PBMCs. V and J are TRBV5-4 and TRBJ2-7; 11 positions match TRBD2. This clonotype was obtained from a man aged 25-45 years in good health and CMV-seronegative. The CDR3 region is CASSLAGGIYEQYF. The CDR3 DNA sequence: TGTGCCAGCAGTTTAGCGGGAGGGATCTACGAGCAGTACTTC.